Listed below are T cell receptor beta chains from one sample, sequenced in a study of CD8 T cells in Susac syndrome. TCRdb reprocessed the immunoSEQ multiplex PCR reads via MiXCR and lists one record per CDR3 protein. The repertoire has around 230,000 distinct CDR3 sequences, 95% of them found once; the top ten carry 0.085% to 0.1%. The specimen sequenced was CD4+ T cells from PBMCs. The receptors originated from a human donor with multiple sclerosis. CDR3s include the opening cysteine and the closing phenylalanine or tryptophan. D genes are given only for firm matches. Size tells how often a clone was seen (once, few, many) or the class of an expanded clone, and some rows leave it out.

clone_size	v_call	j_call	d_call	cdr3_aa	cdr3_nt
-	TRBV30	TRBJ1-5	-	CAWSLHPPSNQPQHF	TGTGCCTGGAGTCTCCATCCCCCTAGCAATCAGCCCCAGCATTTT
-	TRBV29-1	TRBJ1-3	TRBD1	CSVGQGGSGNTIYF	TGCAGCGTAGGACAGGGAGGATCTGGAAACACCATATATTTT
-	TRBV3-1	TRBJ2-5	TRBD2	CASSHRLAGAVGEETQYF	TGTGCCAGCAGCCACCGACTAGCGGGAGCTGTAGGCGAGGAGACCCAGTACTTC
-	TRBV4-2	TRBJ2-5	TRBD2	CASSQDGLAGGVGQETQYF	TGTGCCAGCAGCCAAGATGGACTAGCGGGAGGAGTCGGGCAAGAGACCCAGTACTTC
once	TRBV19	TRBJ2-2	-	CASNWDGELFF	TGTGCCAGTAATTGGGACGGGGAGCTGTTTTTT
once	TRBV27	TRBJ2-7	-	CASTPRWGRDEQYF	TGTGCCAGCACCCCGAGGTGGGGCCGGGACGAGCAGTACTTC
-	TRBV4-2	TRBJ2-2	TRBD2	CASSQDAAGSTGELFF	TGTGCCAGCAGCCAAGATGCAGCGGGGAGCACCGGGGAGCTGTTTTTT
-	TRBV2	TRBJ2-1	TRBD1	CASSGTGGGVGEQFF	TGTGCCAGCAGTGGGACAGGGGGCGGAGTTGGTGAGCAGTTCTTC
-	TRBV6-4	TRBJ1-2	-	CASSREWGDHGYTF	TGTGCCAGCAGCCGGGAGTGGGGGGATCATGGCTACACCTTC
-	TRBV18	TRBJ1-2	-	CASSPDGTGGYTF	TGTGCCAGCTCACCCGACGGGACGGGGGGCTACACCTTC
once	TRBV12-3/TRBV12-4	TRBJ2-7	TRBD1	CASSLFRDREYF	TGTGCCAGCAGCCTTTTCCGGGACAGAGAGTACTTC
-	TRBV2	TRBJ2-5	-	CASSEASYPNF	TGTGCCAGCAGTGAAGCGAGCTACCCTAACTTC
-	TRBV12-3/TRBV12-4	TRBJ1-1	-	CVTRTRMNTEAFF	TGTGTCACCCGGACGCGGATGAACACTGAAGCTTTCTTT
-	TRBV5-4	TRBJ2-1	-	CASSPGGPYSYNEQFF	TGTGCCAGCAGCCCGGGGGGCCCTTACTCCTACAATGAGCAGTTCTTC
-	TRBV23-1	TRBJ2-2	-	CASNPSGGELFF	TGCGCCAGCAACCCATCCGGCGGGGAGCTGTTTTTT
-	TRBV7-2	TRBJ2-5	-	CASSRTFRETQYF	TGTGCCAGCAGCCGGACATTTAGGGAGACCCAGTACTTC
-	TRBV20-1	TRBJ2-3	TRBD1	CSAHPVGQVADTQYF	TGCAGTGCTCACCCGGTTGGACAGGTCGCAGATACGCAGTATTTT
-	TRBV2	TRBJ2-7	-	CASSGPGRVYEQYF	TGTGCCAGCAGTGGACCCGGCAGGGTTTACGAGCAGTACTTC
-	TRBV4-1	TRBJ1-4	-	CASSQETARQSEKLFF	TGCGCCAGCAGCCAAGAAACGGCCCGACAGAGTGAAAAACTGTTTTTT
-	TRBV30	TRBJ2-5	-	CAWRLTVTQYF	TGTGCCTGGAGGTTGACGGTGACCCAGTACTTC
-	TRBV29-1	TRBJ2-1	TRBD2	CSASGRVGNEQFF	TGCAGCGCTAGCGGGAGGGTCGGCAATGAGCAGTTCTTC
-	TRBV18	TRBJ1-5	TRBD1	CASSPLGTGNLNQPQHF	TGTGCCAGCTCACCACTTGGGACAGGGAACCTCAATCAGCCCCAGCATTTT
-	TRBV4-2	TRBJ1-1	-	CASSQRVGARDEAFF	TGTGCCAGCAGCCAGCGGGTGGGGGCTCGTGATGAAGCTTTCTTT
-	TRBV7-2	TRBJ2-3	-	CASSPGTGADTQYF	TGTGCCAGCAGTCCCGGGACCGGCGCAGATACGCAGTATTTT
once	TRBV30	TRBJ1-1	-	CAWRPDIYTEAFF	TGTGCCTGGAGGCCGGACATTTACACTGAAGCTTTCTTT
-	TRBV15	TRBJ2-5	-	CATSRFGVAEETQYF	TGTGCCACCAGCAGATTTGGGGTGGCGGAAGAGACCCAGTACTTC
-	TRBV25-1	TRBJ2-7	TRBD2	CASSLAGTSTYEQYF	TGTGCCAGCAGTCTAGCGGGGACGTCAACTTACGAGCAGTACTTC
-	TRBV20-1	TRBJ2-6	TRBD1	CSARGDRVGANVLTF	TGCAGTGCTAGAGGGGACAGGGTTGGGGCCAACGTCCTGACTTTC
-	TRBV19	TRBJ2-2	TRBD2	CATDGGTGELFF	TGTGCCACCGACGGGGGGACCGGGGAGCTGTTTTTT
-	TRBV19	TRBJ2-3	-	CASRANVQGTDTQYF	TGTGCCAGTAGGGCTAATGTCCAAGGCACAGATACGCAGTATTTT
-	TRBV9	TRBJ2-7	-	CASSVGVKGYEQYF	TGTGCCAGCAGCGTAGGTGTAAAGGGGTACGAGCAGTACTTC
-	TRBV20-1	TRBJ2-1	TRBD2	CSAQDQREGRHEQFF	TGCAGTGCCCAGGACCAGCGGGAGGGCAGGCATGAGCAGTTCTTC
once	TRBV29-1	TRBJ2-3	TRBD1	CSVAHRGGTDTQYF	TGCAGCGTTGCTCACAGGGGTGGCACAGATACGCAGTATTTT
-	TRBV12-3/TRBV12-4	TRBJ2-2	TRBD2	CASSFRGRATGELFF	TGTGCCAGCAGTTTTCGTGGGAGGGCCACCGGGGAGCTGTTTTTT
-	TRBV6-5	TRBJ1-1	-	CASSYSRGDTEAFF	TGTGCCAGCAGTTACTCAAGGGGGGACACTGAAGCTTTCTTT
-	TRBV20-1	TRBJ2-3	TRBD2	CSARVPSGRSDTQYF	TGCAGTGCTAGAGTCCCTAGCGGGAGGTCAGATACGCAGTATTTT
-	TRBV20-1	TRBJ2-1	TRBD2	CSARDFGSGSGGNTYNEQFF	TGCAGTGCTAGAGATTTTGGGAGTGGGAGCGGGGGGAATACCTACAATGAGCAGTTCTTC
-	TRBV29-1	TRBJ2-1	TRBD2	CSVEGLASGRVEQFF	TGCAGCGTTGAAGGGTTGGCTAGCGGGAGGGTAGAGCAGTTCTTC
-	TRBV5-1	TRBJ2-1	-	CASRPPEGEQFF	TGCGCCAGCAGACCCCCAGAGGGGGAGCAGTTCTTC
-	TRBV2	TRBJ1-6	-	CASSEQVGQGNTGIHF	-
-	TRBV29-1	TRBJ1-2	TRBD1	CSVRTGGDYGYTF	TGCAGCGTTAGGACAGGTGGAGACTATGGCTACACCTTC
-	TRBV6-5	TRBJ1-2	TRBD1	CASSSTGGKGYGYTF	TGTGCCAGCAGTTCTACAGGGGGCAAGGGCTATGGCTACACCTTC
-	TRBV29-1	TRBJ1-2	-	CSVPEATNYGYTF	TGCAGCGTACCAGAGGCGACTAACTATGGCTACACCTTC
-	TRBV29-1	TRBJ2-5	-	CSVMFPAETQYF	TGCAGCGTTATGTTCCCGGCGGAGACCCAGTACTTC
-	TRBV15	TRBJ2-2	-	CATSRVGNTLPGELFF	TGTGCCACCAGCAGAGTTGGTAACACCCTCCCCGGGGAGCTGTTTTTT
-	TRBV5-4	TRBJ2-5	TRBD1	CASSSDRQGPAQETQYF	TGTGCCAGCAGCAGCGACCGACAGGGTCCAGCCCAAGAGACCCAGTACTTC
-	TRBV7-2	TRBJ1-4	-	CASSAGTAGRVHEKLFF	TGTGCCAGCAGCGCCGGGACGGCTGGCAGGGTGCATGAAAAACTGTTTTTT